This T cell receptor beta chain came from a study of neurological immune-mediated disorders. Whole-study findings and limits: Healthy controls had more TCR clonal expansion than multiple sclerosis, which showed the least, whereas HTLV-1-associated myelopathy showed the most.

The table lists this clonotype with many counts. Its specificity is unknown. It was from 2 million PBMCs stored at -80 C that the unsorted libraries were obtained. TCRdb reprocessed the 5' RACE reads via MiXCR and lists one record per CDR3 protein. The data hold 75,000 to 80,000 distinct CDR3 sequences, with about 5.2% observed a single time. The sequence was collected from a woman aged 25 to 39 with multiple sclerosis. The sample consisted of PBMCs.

This chain's CDR3 is CASSLEASGSFLRAYNEQFF. The CDR3, as DNA: TGTGCCAGCAGCTTAGAGGCTAGCGGGAGTTTCCTACGGGCCTACAATGAGCAGTTCTTC. The chain joins TRBV7-8 to TRBJ2-1; 10 positions match TRBD2. Looked up from germline, CDR1 is SGHVS and CDR2 is FQNEAQ. After removal of 1 base from V and 2 bases from J, the junction contained 14 bases not matched to a gene. The CDR3 length is 20 residues.